This is a list of T cell receptor beta chains from one sample in a study of cytomegalovirus exposure and HLA in healthy donors. Libraries were prepared by immunoSEQ multiplex PCR; TCRdb keeps only in-frame clonotypes and omits some of them. The sample carries about 77,000 clones, about 84% recorded once. Source material: PBMCs. These receptors came from a man aged 40-50 years in good health and CMV-seronegative. Both conserved end residues are part of each CDR3. A D gene is named only where the DNA matches it firmly. Rows may omit the clone size; those that give it use once, few, many or a size class.

clone size	V gene	D gene	J gene	CDR3 protein	CDR3 DNA
-	TRBV28	-	TRBJ1-1	CASSFGGEGTEAFF	TGTGCCAGCAGTTTTGGGGGCGAGGGCACTGAAGCTTTCTTT
-	TRBV4-1	-	TRBJ1-4	CASSQEWGGPSEKLFF	TGCGCCAGCAGCCAAGAATGGGGGGGGCCAAGTGAAAAACTGTTTTTT
-	TRBV6-5	TRBD1	TRBJ1-1	CASSRPGQGDTEAFF	TGTGCCAGCAGTCGACCGGGACAGGGCGACACTGAAGCTTTCTTT
-	TRBV5-4	TRBD2	TRBJ2-3	CASSSRLADSTDTQYF	TGTGCCAGCAGCTCTCGACTAGCTGATAGCACAGATACGCAGTATTTT
-	TRBV7-8	TRBD2	TRBJ2-5	CASSLGGTIAETQYF	TGTGCCAGCAGCTTAGGCGGGACTATAGCGGAGACCCAGTACTTC
-	TRBV27	TRBD2	TRBJ2-7	CASSPLGTSGPSSYEQYF	TGTGCCAGCAGTCCACTGGGGACTAGCGGGCCGAGCTCCTACGAGCAGTACTTC
-	TRBV4-1	-	TRBJ2-7	CASSKQGSEQYF	TGCGCCAGCAGTAAACAGGGAAGCGAGCAGTACTTC
-	TRBV7-3	TRBD2	TRBJ2-7	CASSLASGDFYEQYF	TGTGCCAGCAGCCTCGCCAGCGGGGACTTTTACGAGCAGTACTTC
few	TRBV10-3	TRBD2	TRBJ2-1	CATSGLEMNEQFF	TGTGCCACCTCGGGACTAGAGATGAATGAGCAGTTCTTC
-	TRBV21-1	-	TRBJ1-2	CASRGFRVGYGYTF	TGTGCCAGCAGAGGGTTCAGGGTTGGCTATGGCTACACCTTC
-	TRBV12-5	-	TRBJ2-3	CASGSTSTDTQYF	TGTGCTAGTGGTTCTACTAGCACAGATACGCAGTATTTT
-	TRBV4-1	-	TRBJ1-2	CASSQSNIRGAMGYTF	TGCGCCAGCAGCCAAAGTAATATCCGGGGAGCGATGGGCTACACCTTC
-	TRBV6-5	TRBD1	TRBJ1-1	CASRKGQAGAEAFF	TGTGCCAGCAGGAAAGGACAGGCCGGGGCTGAAGCTTTCTTT
-	TRBV6-1	TRBD1	TRBJ2-5	CASSGNRGRETQYF	TGTGCCAGCAGTGGAAACAGGGGGCGAGAGACCCAGTACTTC
-	TRBV5-6	TRBD2	TRBJ2-5	CASSLGLAGGPGTQYF	TGTGCCAGCAGCTTAGGACTAGCGGGGGGGCCAGGGACCCAGTACTTC
-	TRBV30	-	TRBJ1-6	CAWSGYRVGYNSPLHF	TGTGCCTGGAGTGGATACAGGGTAGGATATAATTCACCCCTCCACTTT
-	TRBV5-5	TRBD1	TRBJ2-1	CASTLGGQVWDEQFF	TGTGCCAGCACACTAGGGGGCCAGGTTTGGGATGAGCAGTTCTTC
-	TRBV19	TRBD2	TRBJ2-1	CASRLLAGGGNEQFF	TGTGCCAGTAGACTACTAGCGGGGGGTGGGAATGAGCAGTTCTTC
-	TRBV18	TRBD1	TRBJ1-4	CASSPPGTGGEKLFF	TGTGCCAGCTCACCACCGGGGACAGGGGGAGAAAAACTGTTTTTT
-	TRBV6-6	TRBD1	TRBJ1-6	CASSSRGQGRSPLHF	TGTGCCAGCAGTTCACGGGGACAGGGAAGGTCACCCCTCCACTTT
-	TRBV7-9	TRBD1	TRBJ1-2	CASSYGTVRGYPF	TGTGCCAGCAGCTACGGGACAGTTCGAGGCTACCCCTTC
-	TRBV28	-	TRBJ2-7	CATRQYAYEQYF	TGTGCCACCCGACAGTACGCCTACGAGCAGTACTTC
-	TRBV6-5	-	TRBJ2-5	CASSRGLGETQYF	TGTGCCAGCAGTCGTGGACTCGGGGAGACCCAGTACTTC
-	TRBV2	TRBD2	TRBJ2-1	CASRTSGEGEQFF	TGTGCCAGCAGGACTAGCGGGGAAGGGGAGCAGTTCTTC